This T cell receptor beta chain comes out of a study of blood T cells in healthy people across ages. V was clipped by 4 bases and J by 3 bases; unmatched bases: 2. The germline V gene has CDR1 SGHRS and CDR2 YFSETQ. The CDR3 has 13 residues. This clonotype turned up a few times. For the second PCR, which ran for about 6 to 11 cycles, a sample-barcoded 5' primer and a J-beta primer mix were used. TCRdb ran MiXCR on the 5' RACE reads and lists one entry per CDR3 protein. The table includes more than 500,000 distinct CDR3 sequences, about 26% detected once. The same sample was also studied in work on T cells of mothers and their children.

Sequenced input: blood. J is TRBJ2-5 and V is TRBV5-1, with 8 bases that match TRBD2. This TCR was sampled from a boy younger than 10 in good health. Here the CDR3 DNA reads TGCGCCAGCAGCCAGACTAGCGAAGAGACCCAGTACTTC. This codes for CASSQTSEETQYF.